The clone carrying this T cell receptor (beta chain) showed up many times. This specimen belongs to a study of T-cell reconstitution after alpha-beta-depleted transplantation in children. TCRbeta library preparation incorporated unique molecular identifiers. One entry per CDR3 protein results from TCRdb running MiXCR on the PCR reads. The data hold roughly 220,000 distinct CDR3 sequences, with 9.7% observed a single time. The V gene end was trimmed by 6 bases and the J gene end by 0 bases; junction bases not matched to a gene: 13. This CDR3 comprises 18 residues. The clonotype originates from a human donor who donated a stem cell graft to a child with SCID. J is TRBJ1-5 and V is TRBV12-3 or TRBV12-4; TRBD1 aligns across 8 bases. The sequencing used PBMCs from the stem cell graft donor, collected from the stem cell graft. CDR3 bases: TGTGCCAGCAGCCGGACAGGGTTGGGTATTTATAGCAATCAGCCCCAGCATTTT. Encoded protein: CASSRTGLGIYSNQPQHF.